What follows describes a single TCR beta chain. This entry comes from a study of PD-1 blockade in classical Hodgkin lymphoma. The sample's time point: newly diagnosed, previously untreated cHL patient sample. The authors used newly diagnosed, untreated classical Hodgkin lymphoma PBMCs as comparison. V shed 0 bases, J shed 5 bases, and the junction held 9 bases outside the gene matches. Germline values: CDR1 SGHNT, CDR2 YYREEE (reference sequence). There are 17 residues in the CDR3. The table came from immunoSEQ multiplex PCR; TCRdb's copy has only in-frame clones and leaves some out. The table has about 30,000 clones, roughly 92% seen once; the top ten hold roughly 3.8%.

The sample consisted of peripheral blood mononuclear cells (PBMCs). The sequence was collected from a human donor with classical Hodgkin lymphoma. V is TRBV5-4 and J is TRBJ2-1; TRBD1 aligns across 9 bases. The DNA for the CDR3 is TGTGCCAGCAGCTTGGGAAGGGACAGGGATTTGAACAATGAGCAGTTCTTC. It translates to CASSLGRDRDLNNEQFF.